Listed here are 25 T cell receptor beta chains from one sample, sequenced in a study of cytomegalovirus exposure and HLA in healthy donors. The PCR had 60 Vbeta and 13 Jbeta primers. Sequencing was performed with immunoSEQ multiplex PCR; in TCRdb, only in-frame clones are kept and a portion is missing. The sample shows 170,000 or so clones, 78% of them seen only once. The sequenced material came from PBMCs. The receptors here all came from a woman in her fifties or sixties in good health and CMV-seropositive.

The chain combines TRBV4-3 with TRBJ1-2; TRBD1 agrees at 7 bases. Germline values: CDR1 LGHNA, CDR2 YSLEER. The CDR3 spans 17 residues. With 0 bases clipped from V and 4 bases from J, the junction kept 11 bases outside the gene matches. The CDR3 here is CASSQDLMTGISYGYTF. DNA for the CDR3: TGCGCCAGCAGCCAAGATCTTATGACAGGGATTAGCTATGGCTACACCTTC.

A note on this clone: Other DNA sequences in the same sample also yield this CDR3. The chain joins TRBV6-5 to TRBJ1-1; D is undetermined. With 6 bases removed from V and 2 bases from J, the gap between germline ends came to 10 bases. Germline CDR1 MNHEY, CDR2 SVGAGI. This CDR3 comprises 13 residues. CDR3 sequence: CASSRGGNTEAFF. DNA for the CDR3: TGTGCCAGCAGCCGGGGTGGTAACACTGAAGCTTTCTTT.

The J gene is TRBJ1-3, the V gene TRBV7-6, with D possibly matching TRBD1 (6 bases). The ends were cut back, 5 bases at V and 0 bases at J, with 8 bases in the middle. Per germline, CDR1 SGHVS and CDR2 FNYEAQ. The CDR3 runs 14 residues. This CDR3 is CASSQTGSGNTIYF. CDR3 bases: TGTGCCAGCAGCCAGACAGGCTCTGGAAACACCATATATTTT.

The CDR3 nucleotides are TGTGCCAGCAGCGTAGGGGAGACGAACACTGAAGCTTTCTTT. As protein: CASSVGETNTEAFF. The chain employs TRBV9 and TRBJ1-1; D ambiguous. Germline V gene sequence: CDR1 SGDLS, CDR2 YYNGEE. This CDR3 is built from 14 residues. V lost 0 bases, J lost 1 base, and 7 bases lay in between.

About this clone: The junction shows a germline mismatch at one end, possibly a read error. The rearrangement uses TRBV18 and TRBJ2-7, with 8 nucleotides matching TRBD2. In germline, CDR1 is KGHSH, CDR2 LQKENI. The CDR3 is made up of 15 amino acids. The chain's CDR3 is CASSPSGTRAYEQYF. For the CDR3, the DNA is TGTGCCAGCTCACCCTCCGGGACTAGAGCCTATGAGCAGTACTTC.

This chain connects TRBV10-3 to TRBJ2-5, with TRBD2 identical over 10 bases. The CDR3 loop spans 15 amino acids. The germline V gene has CDR1 ENHRY and CDR2 SYGVKD. V gave up 4 bases and J gave up 4 bases; unmatched junction bases: 6. CDR3 residues: CAISVSLAGVETQYF. The CDR3 DNA is TGTGCCATCAGTGTGAGTCTAGCGGGAGTAGAGACCCAGTACTTC.

CDR3 coding DNA: TGTGCCAGCAGCCCTCGGACTAGCGGAGGCCCCTACAATGAGCAGTTCTTC. It specifies CASSPRTSGGPYNEQFF. This rearrangement joins TRBV11-1 to TRBJ2-1, with 10 nucleotides matching TRBD2. Germline CDR1 is SGHAT and CDR2 is FQDESV (reference sequence). The J segment lost 2 bases and the V segment lost 5 bases, leaving 9 bases of the junction unmatched. The CDR3 extends over 17 amino acids.

The chain combines TRBV5-8 with TRBJ2-2, with 9 bases fitting TRBD2. The germline V gene has CDR1 SGHTS and CDR2 YDEGEE. Losses at the gene ends were 0 bases for V and 1 base for J; bases not matched to a gene: 4. The CDR3 has 17 amino acids. The CDR3 loop is CASSLGLAELNTGELFF. The CDR3 bases are TGTGCCAGCAGCTTGGGACTAGCGGAGCTGAACACCGGGGAGCTGTTTTTT.

The J gene is TRBJ2-2, the V gene TRBV5-8; TRBD1 matches 8 bases. CDR1 is SGHTS and CDR2 is YDEGEE in the germline V gene. The CDR3 consists of 16 residues. V lost 4 bases, J lost 5 bases, and 10 bases stayed unmatched. CDR3 protein: CASSPVTGERTGELFF. For the CDR3, the DNA is TGTGCCAGCAGCCCCGTGACAGGGGAGAGGACCGGGGAGCTGTTTTTT.

This rearrangement joins TRBV30 to TRBJ1-1, with 9 bases aligning to TRBD1. V lost 0 bases, J lost 7 bases, and 9 bases stayed unmatched. Germline assignment: CDR1 GTSNPN and CDR2 SVGIG (reference sequence). This CDR3 is 15 amino acids long. The CDR3 nucleotides are TGTGCCTGGAGTGTAAGGACAGGGGCAGGGGTTGAAGCTTTCTTT. This sequence encodes CAWSVRTGAGVEAFF. Full variable domain (outside the CDR3, taken from reference TRBV30 and TRBJ1-1): SQTIHQWPATLVQPVGSPLSLECTVEGTSNPNLYWYRQAAGRGLQLLFYSVGIGQISSEVPQNLSASRPQDRQFILSSKKLLLSDSGFYLCAWSVRTGAGVEAFFGQGTRLTVV.

The chain is built from TRBV7-9 and TRBJ2-1; a weak D match, TRBD2 (6 bases). The germline V and J ends were trimmed by 5 bases and 6 bases, with 11 bases remaining between them. This CDR3 has 13 amino acids. Germline CDR1 SEHNR, CDR2 FQNEAQ (reference sequence). The CDR3 DNA is TGTGCCAGCAGCCGGGACTCCCCCAATGAGCAGTTCTTC. This encodes CASSRDSPNEQFF.

The gene calls are TRBV18 and TRBJ1-2, with D uncertain. Germline V lookup: CDR1 KGHSH, CDR2 LQKENI. The CDR3 extends over 13 amino acids. Deletions cut 3 bases from V and 6 bases from J, with 11 bases between. The DNA of the CDR3 is TGTGCCAGCTCACCTCGAGTCTCCGATGGCTACACCTTC. Protein: CASSPRVSDGYTF.

Turning to this clone: Other DNA sequences within the sample encode an identical CDR3. The rearrangement links TRBV9 to TRBJ2-1, with 12 bases fitting TRBD2. Trimming removed 0 bases from V and 4 bases from J; junction bases left unmatched: 11. This CDR3 region has 19 residues. From germline, CDR1 is SGDLS and CDR2 YYNGEE. This CDR3 reads CASSVDPGLAGGSYNEQFF. CDR3 nucleotides: TGTGCCAGCAGCGTAGACCCGGGGCTAGCGGGAGGGAGTTACAATGAGCAGTTCTTC.

The chain links TRBV27 to TRBJ2-7; D perhaps matches TRBD1 (6 bases). V was cut by 2 bases and J by 4 bases, with 12 bases left in between. CDR3 length: 14 residues. Germline CDR1 reads MNHEY; CDR2 reads SMNVEV (reference sequence). This chain's CDR3 is CASSLRQGNYEQYF. DNA of the CDR3: TGTGCCAGCAGTTTAAGGCAGGGGAATTACGAGCAGTACTTC.

The chain links TRBV6-1 to TRBJ2-7; no clear D. Germline CDR1 is MNHNS and CDR2 is SASEGT. V dropped 1 base and J dropped 6 bases, with 7 bases sitting between them. This CDR3 spans 12 amino acids. CDR3 sequence reads: CASSEVLSEQYF. CDR3 DNA sequence: TGTGCCAGCAGTGAAGTCTTATCCGAGCAGTACTTC.

The CDR3 loop reads CASSRGQGGETQYF. In nucleotides, the CDR3 is TGTGCCAGCAGCCGGGGACAGGGCGGAGAGACCCAGTACTTC. The V gene is TRBV11-2, the J gene TRBJ2-5; TRBD1 matches 9 bases. V was pared by 5 bases and J by 4 bases, with 5 bases of the junction left unmatched. Germline loops: CDR1 SGHAT, CDR2 FQNNGV. This CDR3 region has 14 residues.

The V gene is TRBV27, the J gene TRBJ2-4; unclear D gene. The CDR3 loop spans 12 amino acids. Germline V lookup: CDR1 MNHEY, CDR2 SMNVEV (reference sequence). Trimming left V 5 bases short and J 3 bases short, with 5 bases between. The CDR3 reads CASSPRKNIQYF. The CDR3 nucleotides read TGTGCCAGCAGTCCCCGCAAAAACATTCAGTACTTC.

The V gene is TRBV10-3, the J gene TRBJ2-1; possible D gene TRBD2, 6 bases. This CDR3 comprises 15 residues. The ends were cut back, 0 bases at V and 7 bases at J, with 13 bases in the middle. Germline V CDR1 and CDR2: ENHRY, SYGVKD. CDR3 in amino acids: CAISESRVGGNEQFF. As DNA, the CDR3 is TGTGCCATCAGTGAGTCGCGGGTTGGGGGGAATGAGCAGTTCTTC.

This clone was counted once. The gene calls are TRBV27 and TRBJ1-1, with 7 bases identical to TRBD1. The junction had 12 bases not matched to a gene; V was cut back by 5 bases and J by 3 bases. There are 16 residues in the CDR3. Germline CDR1 reads MNHEY; CDR2 reads SMNVEV (reference sequence). The CDR3 region is CASSPTRTGSDTEAFF. The CDR3 nucleotides are TGTGCCAGCAGTCCCACCCGGACAGGCTCGGACACTGAAGCTTTCTTT.

The rearrangement links TRBV18 to TRBJ1-1; 10 bases are shared with TRBD1. This CDR3 is built from 16 residues. V lost 0 bases and J lost 1; bases outside the gene matches: 2. Per germline, CDR1 KGHSH and CDR2 LQKENI. The CDR3 region is CASSPPGTGENTEAFF. The DNA of the CDR3 is TGTGCCAGCTCACCACCAGGGACAGGGGAGAACACTGAAGCTTTCTTT.

The rearrangement uses TRBV2 and TRBJ2-3; 16 bases line up with TRBD2. This CDR3 has 16 residues. Germline V gives CDR1 SNHLY, CDR2 FYNNEI. V dropped 5 bases and J dropped 10; count of bases not matched to a gene: 9. This chain's CDR3 is CASSWGLAGGIGAQYF. In nucleotides, the CDR3 is TGTGCCAGCAGTTGGGGACTAGCGGGGGGGATAGGGGCGCAGTATTTT.

The V call is TRBV6-5, the J call TRBJ1-3, with TRBD1 as a possible D gene (6 bases). Trimming pared 2 bases from V and 4 bases from J, leaving 9 bases between. The CDR3 has 14 amino acids. Germline V gene lookup returns CDR1 MNHEY and CDR2 SVGAGI. The DNA for the CDR3 is TGTGCCAGCAGTTACGGACAGCTGGGAAACACCATATATTTT. It is translated as CASSYGQLGNTIYF.

This clone was seen only a few times. This rearrangement joins TRBV7-8 to TRBJ1-2, with TRBD1 as a possible D gene (6 bases). The V end was cut by 1 base, the J end by 0 bases, with 15 bases between. The CDR3 consists of 17 residues. Germline CDR1 reads SGHVS; CDR2 reads FQNEAQ. The CDR3 spells CASSLGKDRDTNYGYTF. In DNA form, the CDR3 reads TGTGCCAGCAGCTTAGGAAAGGACAGAGATACTAACTATGGCTACACCTTC.

This clone was observed a handful of times. The chain couples TRBV11-2 to TRBJ2-1; 10 bases are a match to TRBD1. Germline CDR1 reads SGHAT; CDR2 reads FQNNGV. The V gene end was trimmed by 3 bases and the J gene end by 3 bases; junction bases not matched to a gene: 2. The CDR3 has 15 amino acids. CDR3 bases: TGTGCCAGCAGCTTGGGACAGGGGAACTACAATGAGCAGTTCTTC. Its translation: CASSLGQGNYNEQFF.

The chain joins TRBV4-2 to TRBJ2-3; 9 bases agree with TRBD2. The V gene end was trimmed by 0 bases and the J gene end by 5 bases; junction bases not matched to a gene: 9. CDR1 is LGHNA, CDR2 YNFKEQ, per germline. The CDR3 has 17 amino acids. CDR3 nucleotide sequence: TGTGCCAGCAGCCAAGAAGGCCAGCGGGAGGACGGAGATACGCAGTATTTT. Its protein product is CASSQEGQREDGDTQYF.